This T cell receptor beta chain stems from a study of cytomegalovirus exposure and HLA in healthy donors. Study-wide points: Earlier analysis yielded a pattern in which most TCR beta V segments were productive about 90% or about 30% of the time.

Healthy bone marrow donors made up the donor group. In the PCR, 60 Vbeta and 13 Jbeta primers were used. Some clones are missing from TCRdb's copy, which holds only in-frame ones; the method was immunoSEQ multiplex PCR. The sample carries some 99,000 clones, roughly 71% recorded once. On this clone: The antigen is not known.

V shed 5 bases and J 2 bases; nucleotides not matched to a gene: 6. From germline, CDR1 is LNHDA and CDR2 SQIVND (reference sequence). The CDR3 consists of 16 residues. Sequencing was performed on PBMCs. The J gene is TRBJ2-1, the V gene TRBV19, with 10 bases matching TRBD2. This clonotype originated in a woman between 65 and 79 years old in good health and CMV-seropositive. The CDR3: CASSPSGGQTYNEQFF. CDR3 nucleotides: TGTGCCAGTAGTCCTAGCGGGGGCCAAACCTACAATGAGCAGTTCTTC.